This TCR beta chain appears in the sequencing data of a study of spatial heterogeneity in lung cancer. Study-level information: There were some 70 donors, all of them untreated patients with early-stage non-small cell lung cancer. Beta-chain sequences were consistently detected more often than alpha-chain sequences. The study, taken as a whole, reports: Blood carried ubiquitous expanded tumor TCRs more at resection than follow-up.

In regard to this clonotype: Antigen: not known.

Individually, TCR cDNA molecules were each labelled with a unique molecular identifier. MiXCR was run by TCRdb on the 5' RACE reads, yielding one entry per CDR3 protein. The sample records about 70,000 distinct CDR3 sequences, 7.5% to 10% being singletons. Time point: blood at routine non-recurrence follow-up after resection. The specimen comprised PBMCs, sampled at follow-up. This TCR derives from a female donor with early-stage non-small cell lung cancer.

CDR3 amino acids: CATSDRTDTQYF. CDR3 DNA sequence: TGTGCCACCAGTGATCGGACAGATACGCAGTATTTT. This chain uses TRBV24-1 with TRBJ2-3; D not resolved. From germline, CDR1 is KGHDR and CDR2 SFDVKD. The ends were cut back, 3 bases at V and 3 bases at J, with 3 bases in the middle. The CDR3 is made up of 12 amino acids.